This T cell receptor beta chain was retrieved from a study of identifying expanded T cells in peripheral blood. For this clone: Antigen unknown.

Study-wide results and limits: Roughly two-week clone count variance significantly increased as total template count grew.

CDR1 is SSHAT, CDR2 FNYEAQ, per germline (reference sequence). The CDR3 spans 13 residues. Trimming at V came to 6 bases and at J to 1 base, leaving 2 bases not matched to a gene. Healthy donors had no documented immune events, such as infections, while sampled. Clones were sequenced by immunoSEQ multiplex PCR, and TCRdb holds only the in-frame ones, with some missing. The profile shows over 90,000 clones, roughly 88% of them singletons. The clonotype was recovered from a person between 18 and 75 years old in good health. This chain connects TRBV7-7 to TRBJ1-1, with 7 bases identical to TRBD1. Specimen: blood. The CDR3 DNA reads as TGTGCCAGCAGTAGGGACAGGAACACTGAAGCTTTCTTT. It is translated as CASSRDRNTEAFF.